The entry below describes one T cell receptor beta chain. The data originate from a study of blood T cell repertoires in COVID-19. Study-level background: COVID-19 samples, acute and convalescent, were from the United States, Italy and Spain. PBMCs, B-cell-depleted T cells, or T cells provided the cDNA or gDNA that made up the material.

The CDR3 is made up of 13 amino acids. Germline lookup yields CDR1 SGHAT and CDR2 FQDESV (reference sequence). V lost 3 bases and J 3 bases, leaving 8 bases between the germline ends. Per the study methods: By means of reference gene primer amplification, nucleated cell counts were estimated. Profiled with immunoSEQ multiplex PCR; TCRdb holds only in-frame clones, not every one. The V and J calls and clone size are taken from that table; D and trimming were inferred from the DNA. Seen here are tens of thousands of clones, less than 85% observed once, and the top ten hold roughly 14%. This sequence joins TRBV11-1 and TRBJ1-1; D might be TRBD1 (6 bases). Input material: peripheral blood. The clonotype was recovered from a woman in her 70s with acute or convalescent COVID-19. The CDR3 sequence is CASSFEGDTEAFF. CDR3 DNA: TGTGCCAGCAGCTTTGAGGGGGACACTGAAGCTTTCTTT.